The 17 T cell receptor beta chains reported below all come from one sample, sequenced in a study of T cells expressing NK-cell markers. TCRdb reprocessed the 5' RACE reads, with one entry per CDR3 protein and no DNA. This sample's clone table lists hundreds of thousands of distinct CDR3 sequences. Sample: blood T cells: a sorted CD56 or NKG2C T cell subset, CD4+ or CD8+ T cells, or bulk PBMC T cells (not recorded which). The receptors derive from a young man in good health.

J is TRBJ2-1 and V is TRBV4-1; TCRdb names TRBD2, which stays unverified in the absence of DNA. The CDR3 contains 16 residues. Germline V gene sequence: CDR1 MGHRA, CDR2 YSYEKL. This chain's CDR3 is CASSHEKGFPDHEQFF.

The CDR3 here is CASSSHDRELSYNEQFF. The chain recombines TRBV4-2 with TRBJ2-1. There are 17 residues in the CDR3. Germline V gene data show CDR1 as LGHNA and CDR2 as YNFKEQ.

This chain joins TRBV5-1 and TRBJ2-7; TCRdb lists TRBD1, though no DNA is available to test this call. CDR3 length: 15 residues. Germline lookup yields CDR1 SGHRS and CDR2 YFSETQ. CDR3 residues: CASRYEGHSSYEQYF.

The chain employs TRBV12-3 or TRBV12-4 and TRBJ2-1; TCRdb lists TRBD1, though no DNA is available to test this call. The CDR3 has 14 residues. The CDR3 here is CASSLGGSPEEQFF.

The V and J genes are TRBV3-1 and TRBJ2-2; TCRdb picks TRBD2, but there is no DNA to check that call. CDR1 is LGHDT and CDR2 is YNNKEL in the germline V gene (reference sequence). The CDR3 is 15 amino acids. The CDR3 sequence: CASSQDRRVTGELFF.

J is TRBJ2-4 and V is TRBV12-3 or TRBV12-4. CDR3 length: 17 residues. The CDR3 loop reads CASSLSRVKLAKNIQYF.

The chain is built from TRBV9 and TRBJ2-2; as DNA is missing, the TRBD1 call by TCRdb cannot be tested. Germline V lookup: CDR1 SGDLS, CDR2 YYNGEE. The CDR3 consists of 18 residues. This CDR3 is CASSQTGFNRVNTGELFF.

The chain recombines TRBV5-1 with TRBJ2-3; TCRdb picks TRBD2, but there is no DNA to check that call. Germline loops: CDR1 SGHRS, CDR2 YFSETQ. This CDR3 spans 17 amino acids. CDR3 sequence reads: CASSLEAGDPNTDTQYF.

CDR3 in amino acids: CASSRQEQETQYF. The genes are TRBV7-9 and TRBJ2-5. CDR3 length: 13 residues. CDR1 is SEHNR and CDR2 is FQNEAQ in the germline V gene (reference sequence).

The gene calls are TRBV10-3 and TRBJ1-5; the D gene TCRdb calls, TRBD1, cannot be checked with no DNA. CDR1 ENHRY and CDR2 SYGVKD come from the germline V gene. This CDR3 has 15 residues. CDR3 sequence reads: CAISDGQGSAQPQHF.

The chain uses TRBV11-2 and TRBJ2-7; TCRdb's D call of TRBD1 is untestable without DNA. Germline V lookup: CDR1 SGHAT, CDR2 FQNNGV. This CDR3 is built from 13 residues. The CDR3 loop reads CASSFSPLYEQYF.

The chain uses TRBV6-1 and TRBJ2-6; TCRdb picks TRBD1, but there is no DNA to check that call. CDR1 MNHNS and CDR2 SASEGT come from the germline V gene. The CDR3 extends over 14 amino acids. The CDR3 here is CAAHLGSGANVLTF.

The chain has TRBV29-1 and TRBJ2-1; TCRdb names TRBD2, which stays unverified in the absence of DNA. CDR1 and CDR2 from the germline V gene are SQVTM and ANQGSEA. The CDR3 covers 11 residues. CDR3 in amino acids: CSVLARGEQFF.

The genes are TRBV30 and TRBJ2-5. Germline lookup yields CDR1 GTSNPN and CDR2 SVGIG (reference sequence). This CDR3 comprises 12 residues. This CDR3 reads CAWSVLGKSQYF.

The rearrangement links TRBV25-1 to TRBJ2-5; TCRdb's assignment of TRBD1 cannot be checked, as there is no DNA. The V gene's germline CDR1 is MGHDK and CDR2 SYGVNS. This CDR3 is built from 17 residues. CDR3 amino acids: CASSESALGIGRETQYF.

The CDR3 is CASSLHTQSSGNTIYF. The rearrangement joins TRBV5-1 to TRBJ1-3. Germline V gives CDR1 SGHRS, CDR2 YFSETQ. The CDR3 consists of 16 residues.

The V call is TRBV27, the J call TRBJ1-1; without DNA, the TCRdb call of TRBD1 cannot be checked. The germline CDR1 and CDR2 sequences are MNHEY and SMNVEV (reference sequence). CDR3 length: 13 amino acids. The CDR3 spells CASSYQGDTEAFF.